This T cell receptor (beta chain) came from a study of neurological immune-mediated disorders. This CDR3 spans 15 amino acids. CDR1 and CDR2 (germline): SGHTA, FQGTGA. V gave up 0 bases and J gave up 6 bases, with 14 bases separating them. Each CDR3 protein gets one entry after TCRdb re-called the 5' RACE reads with MiXCR. The sample shows 40,000 to 45,000 distinct CDR3 sequences, about 12% of them seen only once. This clonotype occurred many times. The sequenced sample was PBMCs. The TCR comes from a female donor in good health. The chain is built from TRBV7-3 and TRBJ1-1; the D is unclear. As DNA, the CDR3 is TGTGCCAGCAGCTTAACGCGGAGAACGGAGGCTGAAGCTTTCTTT. Protein: CASSLTRRTEAEAFF.